The 22 T cell receptor beta chains reported below all come from one sample, sequenced in a study of blood T cell repertoires in COVID-19. Profiling relied on immunoSEQ multiplex PCR, and the TCRdb table lists in-frame clones only, not all of them. This table holds roughly 220,000 clones, 86% found once. The material sequenced was PBMCs or T cells enriched from blood (not recorded which). These TCRs come from a woman between 35 and 50 years old with acute COVID-19.

V usage is TRBV7-8 and J usage is TRBJ1-5, with a tentative D call TRBD1 (6 bases). The V and J ends lost 1 base and 5 bases respectively, with 15 bases between them. CDR3 size: 16 residues. CDR1 and CDR2 (germline): SGHVS, FQNEAQ. Written as DNA, the CDR3 is TGTGCCAGCAGCTTAGAGGAGGACAGCGAGCATCAGCCCCAGCATTTT. As protein: CASSLEEDSEHQPQHF. The full variable domain, rest sourced from reference TRBV7-8 and TRBJ1-5, is GAGVSQSPRYKVAKRGQDVALRCDPISGHVSLFWYQQALGQGPEFLTYFQNEAQLDKSGLPSDRFFAERPEGSVSTLKIQRTQQEDSAVYLCASSLEEDSEHQPQHFGDGTRLSIL.

This clone was recorded only once. At the DNA level, this CDR3 is encoded by other sequences in the same sample as well. The rearrangement links TRBV2 to TRBJ1-1; 8 nucleotides line up with TRBD1. The V gene end was trimmed by 6 bases and the J gene end by 1 base; junction bases not matched to a gene: 1. The germline V gene has CDR1 SNHLY and CDR2 FYNNEI. CDR3 size: 13 residues. CDR3 bases: TGTGCCAGCAGCGACAGGGGGAACACTGAAGCTTTCTTT. Protein: CASSDRGNTEAFF.

This sequence joins TRBV3-1 (or the pseudogene TRBV3-2) and TRBJ1-2, with TRBD1 matching 9 bases. CDR3 length: 14 amino acids. CDR1 and CDR2 from the germline V gene are LGHDT and YNNKEL (reference sequence). Trimming removed 3 bases from V and 4 bases from J; junction bases left unmatched: 3. Here the CDR3 reads CASSQWGQGYGYTF. The CDR3 DNA reads TGTGCCAGCAGCCAGTGGGGACAGGGCTATGGCTACACCTTC.

The chain combines TRBV5-1 with TRBJ1-2; D is undetermined. CDR1 is SGHRS and CDR2 is YFSETQ in the germline V gene. This CDR3 region has 15 residues. Between the trimmed V and J ends, which lost 4 bases and 4 bases, there was a span of 17 bases. The CDR3 region has the DNA TGCGCCAGCAGCCAGGCCAGTGCACCCGGCTATGGCTACACCTTC. Translating gives CASSQASAPGYGYTF.

This clone appeared a single time. The rearrangement links TRBV7-8 to TRBJ2-6; D is perhaps TRBD1 (5 bases). V was pared by 5 bases and J by 0 bases, with 11 bases between. Germline CDR1 SGHVS, CDR2 FQNEAQ. The CDR3 totals 16 residues. The CDR3 DNA reads TGTGCCAGCAGCGCGACAGTTACCTCTGGGGCCAACGTCCTGACTTTC. This sequence encodes CASSATVTSGANVLTF. Together with reference TRBV7-8 and TRBJ2-6, the CDR3 gives the full variable domain: GAGVSQSPRYKVAKRGQDVALRCDPISGHVSLFWYQQALGQGPEFLTYFQNEAQLDKSGLPSDRFFAERPEGSVSTLKIQRTQQEDSAVYLCASSATVTSGANVLTFGAGSRLTVL.

CDR3: CASSQEPPANTGELFF. CDR3 DNA sequence: TGCGCCAGCAGCCAAGAACCTCCAGCGAACACCGGGGAGCTGTTTTTT. The gene calls are TRBV4-3 and TRBJ2-2; D gene uncertain. From germline, CDR1 is LGHNA and CDR2 YSLEER. The CDR3 is 16 residues long. The V gene lost 0 bases and the J gene lost 0 bases, with 8 bases spanning the gap.

The chain joins TRBV5-4 to TRBJ1-6, with a possible D match to TRBD1 (6 bases). This CDR3 spans 15 amino acids. Looked up from germline, CDR1 is SGHNT and CDR2 is YYREEE (reference sequence). V lost 4 bases to trimming and J lost 7 bases, with 15 bases between them. CDR3 sequence reads: CASSTGSPWNSPLHF. CDR3 in DNA: TGTGCCAGCAGCACAGGGTCTCCATGGAATTCACCCCTCCACTTT.

This chain uses TRBV4-3 with TRBJ1-1, with TRBD1 as a possible D gene (5 bases). This CDR3 region has 16 residues. Trimming pared 0 bases from V and 1 base from J, leaving 12 bases between. CDR1 and CDR2 (germline): LGHNA, YSLEER. The CDR3 nucleotides read TGCGCCAGCAGCCAAGAAAGGGTTGACAGGAACACTGAAGCTTTCTTT. The encoded protein is CASSQERVDRNTEAFF.

On this clone itself: At the DNA level, this CDR3 is encoded by other sequences in the same sample as well. The rearrangement uses TRBV9 and TRBJ1-2, with 7 bases lining up with TRBD1. Germline CDR1 and CDR2: SGDLS and YYNGEE. This CDR3 is built from 15 residues. With 0 bases clipped from V and 2 bases from J, the junction kept 4 bases outside the gene matches. CDR3 protein: CASSVGTGVNYGYTF. As DNA, the CDR3 is TGTGCCAGCAGCGTAGGAACAGGGGTGAACTATGGCTACACCTTC.

This clone was counted once. The chain recombines TRBV7-9 with TRBJ1-5; D unclear. Deletions cut 5 bases from V and 5 bases from J, with 19 bases between. The germline V gene has CDR1 SEHNR and CDR2 FQNEAQ (reference sequence). There are 16 residues in the CDR3. The CDR3 nucleotides read TGTGCCAGCAGCCCTTCCCCCGGGGTCGGGGATCAGCCCCAGCATTTT. This gives the protein CASSPSPGVGDQPQHF.

This clone came up a few times. V is TRBV6-1 and J is TRBJ2-5, with 9 bases matching TRBD2. This CDR3 region has 17 residues. Germline trimming cut 4 bases from V and 2 bases from J; bases unmatched to any gene: 11. Per germline, CDR1 MNHNS and CDR2 SASEGT. CDR3 amino acids: CASSGLTRAGGQETQYF. The DNA for the CDR3 is TGTGCCAGCAGTGGCCTGACCAGAGCGGGGGGACAAGAGACCCAGTACTTC.

The chain joins TRBV28 to TRBJ2-7; 13 bases are shared with TRBD2. This CDR3 has 18 residues. V lost 4 bases to trimming and J lost 3 bases; unmatched junction nucleotides: 12. CDR1 is MDHEN and CDR2 is SYDVKM in the germline V gene. CDR3 DNA: TGTGCCAGCAGTTCCGAAACAGGACTAGCGGGGGCTTACTACGAGCAGTACGTC. This encodes CASSSETGLAGAYYEQYV.

The chain couples TRBV21-1 to TRBJ2-5; the D call TRBD2 from the table was never checked on the DNA. TRBV21-1 is a listed pseudogene. The CDR3 runs 16 residues. The CDR3 nucleotides read TGTGCCAGCAGTCAAAAGAGGGCGGGGCAGCGAGAGACCCAGTACTTC. This sequence encodes CASSQKRAGQRETQYF.

This clone was counted between two and nine times. The V gene is TRBV30, the J gene TRBJ1-4; a weak D match, TRBD1 (5 bases). CDR3 length: 14 amino acids. The germline V gene encodes CDR1 GTSNPN and CDR2 SVGIG (reference sequence). V lost 1 base and J lost 7, with 13 bases in between. CDR3 nucleotide sequence: TGTGCCTGGAGTGGTCGGGGGGTGGGTGAAAAACTGTTTTTT. It is translated as CAWSGRGVGEKLFF.

The CDR3 is CASSPASGGKLFF. CDR3 DNA: TGTGCCAGCTCACCGGCGAGCGGGGGAAAACTGTTTTTT. The V and J genes are TRBV18 and TRBJ1-4; D perhaps matches TRBD1 (5 bases). CDR3 length: 13 amino acids. The V and J ends lost 3 bases and 10 bases respectively, with 12 bases between them. Germline lookup yields CDR1 KGHSH and CDR2 LQKENI.

The chain uses TRBV19 and TRBJ1-5; D is uncertain. V shed 5 bases and J shed 3 bases, with 5 bases lying between them. The CDR3 loop spans 12 amino acids. Germline values: CDR1 LNHDA, CDR2 SQIVND (reference sequence). CDR3: CASSQFNQPQHF. The CDR3 DNA is TGTGCCAGTAGTCAATTCAATCAGCCCCAGCATTTT.

This chain joins TRBV6-5 and TRBJ1-1; D gene uncertain. CDR3 length: 14 amino acids. Trimming stripped 0 bases from V and 7 bases from J, with 12 bases between. Germline loops: CDR1 MNHEY, CDR2 SVGAGI. Here the CDR3 DNA reads TGTGCCAGCAGTTACTCGACCACTCGCGGTGAAGCTTTCTTT. Amino acids: CASSYSTTRGEAFF.

The chain combines TRBV2 with TRBJ1-6; TRBD1 matches 9 bases. The CDR3 is 15 amino acids. The ends lost 1 base at V and 7 bases at J; junction bases unmatched: 2. Per the germline V gene, CDR1 is SNHLY and CDR2 is FYNNEI. The CDR3 DNA sequence: TGTGCCAGCAGTGAAGGGGGACAGGGAAATTCACCCCTCCACTTT. Translated: CASSEGGQGNSPLHF.

The chain combines TRBV6-5 with TRBJ1-5; D is possibly TRBD1 (5 bases). The germline gives CDR1 MNHEY, CDR2 SVGAGI. The CDR3 runs to 13 residues. Deletions cut 5 bases from V and 7 bases from J, with 12 bases between. The DNA of the CDR3 is TGTGCCAGCAGTCTAGGGGTTCGGCAGCCCCAGCATTTT. Translated: CASSLGVRQPQHF.

The J gene is TRBJ1-5, the V gene TRBV27; tentatively, D is TRBD1 (5 bases). The CDR3 contains 14 residues. CDR1 is MNHEY, CDR2 SMNVEV, per germline (reference sequence). V shed 4 bases and J shed 4 bases, with 11 bases lying between them. The chain's CDR3 is CASSSFRGNQPQHF. In DNA, the CDR3 is TGTGCCAGCAGTTCTTTTCGGGGGAATCAGCCCCAGCATTTT.

The chain combines TRBV14 with TRBJ1-3; maybe TRBD1 (6 bases). V lost 5 bases and J lost 3, with 20 bases in between. This CDR3 is 17 amino acids long. Germline lookup yields CDR1 SGHDN and CDR2 FVKESK. The CDR3 DNA is TGTGCCAGCAGCTCTGGGGGGGGCAGTGGCCTTGGAAACACCATATATTTT. Translated, it gives CASSSGGGSGLGNTIYF.

The chain couples TRBV3-1 (or the pseudogene TRBV3-2) to TRBJ1-1; TRBD1 matches at 8 bases. The V gene end was trimmed by 4 bases and the J gene end by 10 bases; junction bases not matched to a gene: 8. This CDR3 has 13 residues. Germline V gene data show CDR1 as LGHDT and CDR2 as YNNKEL (reference sequence). This CDR3 is CASSLGQGSRAFF. As DNA, the CDR3 is TGTGCCAGCAGCCTCGGACAGGGTAGTCGAGCTTTCTTT.